These T cell receptor beta chains were read from a single sample in a study of cytomegalovirus exposure and HLA in healthy donors. Sequencing used immunoSEQ multiplex PCR; TCRdb keeps in-frame clones, though not all of them. The sample lists about 140,000 clones, 82% occurring once. The source material was PBMCs. The receptors here all came from a man aged 18 to 29 in good health and CMV-seropositive. Each CDR3 is given with its conserved first and last residue. The D gene is left open where the match is weak. Size is omitted from some rows. Given values are once, few, many or a class for expanded clones.

CDR3: CASSDVRQGGSRSYGYTF
DNA: TGTGCCAGCAGTGACGTTCGCCAGGGGGGAAGTAGGAGCTATGGCTACACCTTC
D: TRBD1
J: TRBJ1-2
size: -
V: TRBV2

CDR3: CASSLDRGETQYF
DNA: TGTGCCAGTAGTCTGGACAGGGGGGAGACCCAGTACTTC
D: TRBD1
J: TRBJ2-5
size: -
V: TRBV19

CDR3: CAWNGQGGYTF
DNA: TGTGCCTGGAACGGCCAGGGTGGCTACACCTTC
D: -
J: TRBJ1-2
size: -
V: TRBV30

CDR3: CASRAFALLGTGVPYGYTF
DNA: TGTGCCAGCAGAGCGTTCGCCCTCCTAGGGACAGGGGTTCCCTATGGCTACACCTTC
D: TRBD1
J: TRBJ1-2
size: -
V: TRBV2

CDR3: CASSVGGNNSPLHF
DNA: TGTGCCAGCAGTGTGGGGGGAAATAATTCACCCCTCCACTTT
D: -
J: TRBJ1-6
size: -
V: TRBV6-1

CDR3: CSVVASGTYNEQFF
DNA: TGCAGCGTTGTAGCTAGCGGGACCTACAATGAGCAGTTCTTC
D: TRBD2
J: TRBJ2-1
size: once
V: TRBV29-1

CDR3: CASSTGLAGTYEQYF
DNA: TGTGCCAGCAGTACGGGACTAGCGGGTACCTACGAGCAGTACTTC
D: TRBD2
J: TRBJ2-7
size: -
V: TRBV6-1

CDR3: CASSQQAGNYGYTF
DNA: TGCGCCAGCAGTCAACAGGCAGGGAACTATGGCTACACCTTC
D: -
J: TRBJ1-2
size: -
V: TRBV5-1

CDR3: CASRTRTGVDQPQHF
DNA: TGTGCCAGCAGGACGAGGACAGGGGTGGATCAGCCCCAGCATTTT
D: TRBD1
J: TRBJ1-5
size: -
V: TRBV6-5

CDR3: CAWRAPGETQYF
DNA: TGTGCCTGGAGAGCACCGGGAGAGACCCAGTACTTC
D: -
J: TRBJ2-5
size: -
V: TRBV30

CDR3: CASSFERQLGEAFF
DNA: TGTGCCAGCAGTTTCGAGAGGCAGCTCGGTGAAGCTTTCTTT
D: -
J: TRBJ1-1
size: once
V: TRBV27

CDR3: CASSLPGDRSYEQYF
DNA: TGCGCCAGCAGCTTACCCGGGGACAGGTCCTACGAGCAGTACTTC
D: TRBD1
J: TRBJ2-7
size: -
V: TRBV5-1

CDR3: CASDPLRTNTEAFF
DNA: TGTGCCAGCGATCCCCTCAGGACTAACACTGAAGCTTTCTTT
D: -
J: TRBJ1-1
size: -
V: TRBV2

CDR3: CASSEHQQGTEAFF
DNA: TGTGCCAGCAGTGAGCACCAACAGGGGACTGAAGCTTTCTTT
D: TRBD1
J: TRBJ1-1
size: once
V: TRBV2